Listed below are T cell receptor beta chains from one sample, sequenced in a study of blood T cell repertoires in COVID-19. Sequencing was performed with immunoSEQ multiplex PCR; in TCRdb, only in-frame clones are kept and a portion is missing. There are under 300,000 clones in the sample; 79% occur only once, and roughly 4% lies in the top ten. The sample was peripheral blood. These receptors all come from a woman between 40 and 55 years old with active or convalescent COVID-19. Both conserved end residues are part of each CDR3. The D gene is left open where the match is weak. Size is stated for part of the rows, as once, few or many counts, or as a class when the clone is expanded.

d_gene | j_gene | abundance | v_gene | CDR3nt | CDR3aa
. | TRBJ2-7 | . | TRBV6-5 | TGTGCCAGCAGCCGTGGCAGGGAGCAGTACTTC | CASSRGREQYF
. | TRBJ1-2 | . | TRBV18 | TGTGCCAGCTCCCTCGAGAGAACCCTACGCTCTAACTATGGCTACACCTTC | CASSLERTLRSNYGYTF
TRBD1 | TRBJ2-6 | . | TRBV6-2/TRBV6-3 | TGTGCCAGCAGTCGTAGGACAGGGGAAAGCTCTGGGGCCAACGTCCTGACTTTC | CASSRRTGESSGANVLTF
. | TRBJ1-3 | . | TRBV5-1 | TGCGCCAGCAGCTCACTGGGTAGACAGAGAAGCTCTGGAAACACCATATATTTT | CASSSLGRQRSSGNTIYF
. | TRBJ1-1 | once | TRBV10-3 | TGTGCCATCAGTTTAACAGGGAACACTGAAGCTTTCTTT | CAISLTGNTEAFF
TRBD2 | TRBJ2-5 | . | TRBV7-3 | TGTGCCAGCAGCTTGACTAGCGGGCGGGCAGTAGAGACCCAGTACTTC | CASSLTSGRAVETQYF
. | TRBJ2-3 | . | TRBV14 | TGTGCCAGCAGTCAGGTCCGGTATACGCAGTATTTT | CASSQVRYTQYF
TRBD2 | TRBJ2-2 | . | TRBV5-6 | TGTGCCAGCAGTCTCATTGGGGGGGCCGGGGAGCTGTTTTTT | CASSLIGGAGELFF
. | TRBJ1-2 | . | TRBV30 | TGTGCCTGGAGTGACCAGGCGGCGGGCTATGGCTACACCTTC | CAWSDQAAGYGYTF
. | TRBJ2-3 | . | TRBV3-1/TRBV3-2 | TGTGCCAGCAGCCAGCGGTCGTTAGCCACCAAGATAGATACGCAGTATTTT | CASSQRSLATKIDTQYF
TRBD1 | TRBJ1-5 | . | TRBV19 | TGTGCCAGTAGTATTCGGGACAGCTATAGCAATCAGCCCCAGCATTTT | CASSIRDSYSNQPQHF
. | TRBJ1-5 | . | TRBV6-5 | TGTACCAGCAGTCCCGGAGGGCTTAATCAGCCCCAGCATTTT | CTSSPGGLNQPQHF
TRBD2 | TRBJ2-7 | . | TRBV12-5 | TGTGCTAGTGCCACCTCCGGGACTAGTAACGAGCAGTACTTC | CASATSGTSNEQYF
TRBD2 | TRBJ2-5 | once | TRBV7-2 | TGTGCCAGCAGCTTATTCGGGGGGGGCGGTACCCAGTACTTC | CASSLFGGGGTQYF
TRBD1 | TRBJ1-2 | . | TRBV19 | TGTGCCAGTAGGGGGCAGGGGGAGAATGGCTACACCTTC | CASRGQGENGYTF
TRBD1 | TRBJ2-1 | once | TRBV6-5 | TGTGCCAGCAGTTGGGACAGGGGGTCCTCGAATGAGCAGTTCTTC | CASSWDRGSSNEQFF
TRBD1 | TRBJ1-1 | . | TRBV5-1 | TGCGCCAGCAGCTCCGACAGGGACGGCACGAACACTGAAGCTTTCTTT | CASSSDRDGTNTEAFF
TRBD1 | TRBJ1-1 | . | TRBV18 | TGTGCCAGCTCGTTTACGGACAGGGAGAGCACTGAAGCTTTCTTT | CASSFTDRESTEAFF
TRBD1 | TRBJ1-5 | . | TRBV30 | TGTGCCTGGAGTCGTCCCGGGACAGGGGTTTATCAGCCCCAGCATTTT | CAWSRPGTGVYQPQHF
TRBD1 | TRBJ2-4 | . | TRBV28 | TGTGCCAGCCGAGGGACAGGGCAAAACATTCAGTACTTC | CASRGTGQNIQYF
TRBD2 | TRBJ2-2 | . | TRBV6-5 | TGTGCCAGCAGTTACTCGGCTAGCGGGGCCACCGGGGAGCTGTTTTTT | CASSYSASGATGELFF
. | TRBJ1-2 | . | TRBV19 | TGTGCCAGTAGTCACCGGGAAGGCTATGGCTACACCTTC | CASSHREGYGYTF
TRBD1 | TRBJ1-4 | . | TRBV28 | TGTGCCAGCAGGAAAGGGGGTACAGGGGTGCCCGTTTATGAAAAACTGTTTTTT | CASRKGGTGVPVYEKLFF
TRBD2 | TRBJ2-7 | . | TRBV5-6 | TGTGCCAGCAGCTTGGGTGCGGGGGGGCTCGAGCAGTACTTC | CASSLGAGGLEQYF
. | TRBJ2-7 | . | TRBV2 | TGTGCCCGAACACGGGGGTCTGACTACGAGCAGTACTTC | CARTRGSDYEQYF
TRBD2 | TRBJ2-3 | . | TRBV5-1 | TGCGCCAGCAGCTTGGCGACTAGCGGGGGCGCAGATACGCAGTATTTT | CASSLATSGGADTQYF
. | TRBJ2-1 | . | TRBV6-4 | TGTGCCAGCAGTGAAGACTCATACAATGAGCAGTTCTTC | CASSEDSYNEQFF
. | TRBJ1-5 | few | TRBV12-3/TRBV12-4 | TGTGCCAGCAGTTTAACAGGGAATCAGCCCCAGCATTTT | CASSLTGNQPQHF
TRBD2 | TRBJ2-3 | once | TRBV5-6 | TGTGCCAGCAGCTTGGAAGCGGGGGGGCTGGCAGATACGCAGTATTTT | CASSLEAGGLADTQYF
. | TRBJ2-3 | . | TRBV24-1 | TGTGCCACCAGTGACCGCGGGGTAATAGATACGCAGTATTTT | CATSDRGVIDTQYF
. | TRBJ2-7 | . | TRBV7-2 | TGTGCCAGCAGCTCGGAACCTCACGAGAGGGACGAGCAGTACTTC | CASSSEPHERDEQYF
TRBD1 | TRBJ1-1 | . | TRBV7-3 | TGTGCCAGCAGCTTGACAGGGGGGGCTGCTGAAGCTTTCTTT | CASSLTGGAAEAFF
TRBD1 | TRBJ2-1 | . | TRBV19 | TGTGCCAGTAGTATCGGGACAGGACGGAGGGATGAGCAGTTCTTC | CASSIGTGRRDEQFF
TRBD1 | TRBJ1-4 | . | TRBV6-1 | TGTGCCAGCAGTGAAGCGCTGACAGGGGTTAATGAAAAACTGTTTTTT | CASSEALTGVNEKLFF
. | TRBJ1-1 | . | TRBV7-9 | TGTGCCAGCAGCTTTGTTGCTGACAGGAACACTGAAGCTTTCTTT | CASSFVADRNTEAFF
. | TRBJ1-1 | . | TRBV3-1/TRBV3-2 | TGTGCCAGCAGCCAGTCCCAAAACAGGGCCACTGAAGCTTTCTTT | CASSQSQNRATEAFF
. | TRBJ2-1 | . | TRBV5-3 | TGTGCCAGAAGCTTGGCGGCCAAACCAGGGGACAACAAGCCAGCGTTCCATGAGCAGTTCTTC | CARSLAAKPGDNKPAFHEQFF
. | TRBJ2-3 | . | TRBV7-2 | TGTGCCAGCAGCTTACGTTGGGGGGTCACTAGCACAGATACGCAGTATTTT | CASSLRWGVTSTDTQYF
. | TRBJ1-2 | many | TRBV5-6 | TGTGCCAGCAGCTTGGTGCGCCCCGGTGGCTACACCTTC | CASSLVRPGGYTF
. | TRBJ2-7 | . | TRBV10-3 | TGTGCCATCAGTGAGATGGCGGGACCGACCTACGAGCAGTACTTC | CAISEMAGPTYEQYF
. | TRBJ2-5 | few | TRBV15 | TGTGCCACCAGCAGAGACGTGGAGACCCAGTACTTC | CATSRDVETQYF
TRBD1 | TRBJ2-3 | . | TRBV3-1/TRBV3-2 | TGTGCCAGCAGCCCGGGACAGGGTTTCACAGATACGCAGTATTTT | CASSPGQGFTDTQYF
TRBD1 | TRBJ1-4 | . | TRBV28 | TGTGCCAGCCGACTCGGGGGGACAGGGGGAGAAAATGAAAAACTGTTTTTT | CASRLGGTGGENEKLFF
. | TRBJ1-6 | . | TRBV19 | TGTGCCAGTAGTATCCAGGCCGATGGCCTGGATTCACCCCTCCACTTT | CASSIQADGLDSPLHF
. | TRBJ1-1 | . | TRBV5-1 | TGCGCCAGCAGCTCAGTCTTGATGAACACTGAAGCTTTCTTT | CASSSVLMNTEAFF
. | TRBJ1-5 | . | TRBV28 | TGTGCCAGCAGTCAAAGGTCAGGGCCAGCGTCTCGCAATCAGCCCCAGCATTTT | CASSQRSGPASRNQPQHF
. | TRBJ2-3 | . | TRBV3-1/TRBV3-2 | TGTGCCAGCGCAGCCAGGAGCACAGATACGCAGTATTTT | CASAARSTDTQYF
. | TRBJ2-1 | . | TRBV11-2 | TGTGCCAGCTTGGGGAGGACAGGACACTACAATGAGCAGTTCTTC | CASLGRTGHYNEQFF
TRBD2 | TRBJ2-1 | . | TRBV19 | TGTGCCAGTCGCGGGGGGGTGACCTACAATGAGCAGTTCTTC | CASRGGVTYNEQFF
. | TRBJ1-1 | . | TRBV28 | TGTGCCAGCAGTTGGGAGATGAACACTGAAGCTTTCTTT | CASSWEMNTEAFF
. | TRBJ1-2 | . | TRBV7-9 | TGTGCCAGCAGCCCGAATATAGTAAACTATGGCTACACCTTC | CASSPNIVNYGYTF
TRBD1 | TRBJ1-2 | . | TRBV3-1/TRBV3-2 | TGTGCCAGCAGCCAAGGGACAGGGATCTCCTTCGGCTACACCTTC | CASSQGTGISFGYTF
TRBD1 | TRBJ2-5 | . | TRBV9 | TGTGCCAGCAGCGTAGGAGCGTGGGGACAGGGGAAAGAGACCCAGTACTTC | CASSVGAWGQGKETQYF
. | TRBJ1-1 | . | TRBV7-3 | TGTGCCAGCAGCCTCGGTCGGGTGGCGAACACTGAAGCTTTCTTT | CASSLGRVANTEAFF